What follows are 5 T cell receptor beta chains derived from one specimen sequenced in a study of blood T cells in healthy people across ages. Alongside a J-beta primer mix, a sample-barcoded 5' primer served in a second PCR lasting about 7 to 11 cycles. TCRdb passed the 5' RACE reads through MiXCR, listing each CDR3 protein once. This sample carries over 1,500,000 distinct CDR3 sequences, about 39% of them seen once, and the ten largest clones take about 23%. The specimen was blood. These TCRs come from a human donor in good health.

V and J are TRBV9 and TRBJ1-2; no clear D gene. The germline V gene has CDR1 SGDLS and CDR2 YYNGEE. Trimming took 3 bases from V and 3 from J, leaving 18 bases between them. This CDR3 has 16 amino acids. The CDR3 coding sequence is TGTGCCAGCAGCGCCCACGCGAGTCTTTACGACTATGGCTACACCTTC. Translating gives CASSAHASLYDYGYTF. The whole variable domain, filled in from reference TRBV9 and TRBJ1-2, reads DSGVTQTPKHLITATGQRVTLRCSPRSGDLSVYWYQQSLDQGLQFLIQYYNGEERAKGNILERFSAQQFPDLHSELNLSSLELGDSALYFCASSAHASLYDYGYTFGSGTRLTVV.

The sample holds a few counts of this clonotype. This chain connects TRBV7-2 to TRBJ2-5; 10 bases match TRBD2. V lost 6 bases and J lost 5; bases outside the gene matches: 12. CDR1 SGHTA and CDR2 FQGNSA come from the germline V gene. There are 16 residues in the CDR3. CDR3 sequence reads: CASSLNSGGPRETQYF. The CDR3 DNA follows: TGTGCCAGCAGTTTAAATAGCGGGGGGCCCCGGGAGACCCAGTACTTC.

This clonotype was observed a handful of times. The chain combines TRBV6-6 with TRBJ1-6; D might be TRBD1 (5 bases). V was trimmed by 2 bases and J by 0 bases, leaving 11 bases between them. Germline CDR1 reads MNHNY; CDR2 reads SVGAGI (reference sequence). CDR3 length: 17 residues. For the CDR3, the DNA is TGTGCCAGCAGTTACGTTGAGGGGAGCTCCTATAATTCACCCCTCCACTTT. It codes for CASSYVEGSSYNSPLHF.

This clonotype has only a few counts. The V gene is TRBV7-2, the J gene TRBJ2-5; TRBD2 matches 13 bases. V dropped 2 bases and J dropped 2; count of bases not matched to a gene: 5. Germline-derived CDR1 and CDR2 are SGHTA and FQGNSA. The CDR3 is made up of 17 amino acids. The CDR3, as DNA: TGTGCCAGCAGCTTACCACAACTAGCGGGGGGGCAAGAGACCCAGTACTTC. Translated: CASSLPQLAGGQETQYF.

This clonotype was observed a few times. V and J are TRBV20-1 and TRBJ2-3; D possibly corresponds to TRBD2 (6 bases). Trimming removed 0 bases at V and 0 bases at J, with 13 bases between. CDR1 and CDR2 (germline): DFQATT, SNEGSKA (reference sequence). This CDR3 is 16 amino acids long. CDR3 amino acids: CSARDLGGTSTDTQYF. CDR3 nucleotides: TGCAGTGCTAGAGATCTGGGGGGTACTAGCACAGATACGCAGTATTTT.